This note documents a single T cell receptor (beta chain) sequence. Its recognized antigen is unknown. Base qualities are not at hand, and no much larger clone is one base apart. The sample originates from a study of blood T cell repertoires in COVID-19 (dated by TCRdb to 2019 to 2021). General notes on the study: Samples from collaborators originated in the United States, Italy and Spain and spanned both the acute and convalescent phases of COVID-19. The material from the prospective study consisted of cDNA or gDNA derived from T cells, B-cell-depleted T cells, or PBMCs. Subjects who had been exposed to COVID-19, were actively infected with it, or had recovered from it provided the deeply sampled blood TCRbeta repertoires that made up the dataset. The repertoires were released in a freely available public database meant as a resource for research on the immune response to SARS-CoV-2. Samples were obtained from the ongoing ImmuneRACE study (first 160 participants) and from some 1,200 subjects provided by 6 global collaborators. Sample metadata almost always included a de-identified subject ID, COVID-19 status, age in years and sex. HLA class I and class II types, where available, came from metadata supplied by the sample provider rather than from assay-based typing. Overall study outcomes, separate from this receptor: The amount of clinical and demographic metadata varied by source and participant and was provided uncurated.

The immunoSEQ Assay, a bias-controlled multiplex PCR, was used to amplify TCRbeta CDR3 regions from genomic DNA. The source study handled its data this way. Within the assay, amplification of reference gene primers was used to estimate how many nucleated cells each sample contained. Sequence reads were collapsed and filtered to measure the absolute abundance of every unique TCRbeta CDR3 rearrangement. For each sample, productive Simpson clonality was calculated as the square root of Simpson's diversity index across productive rearrangements. Not all clones reach the TCRdb copy of this immuneACCESS table, which keeps in-frame sequences only. Checked studies attribute under half of the gap to unresolved V genes and leave the rest unexplained. Clonal size and the V and J genes are those of that table, whereas D and trimming came from the DNA. Here the sample has some 70,000 clones; 87% occur a single time. Together, the top ten hold around 3.6% of the sample.

One collaborating source in Seattle enrolled patients during active infection and followed them longitudinally through the course of disease. The collaborating institutions used their own protocols to collect whole blood in K2EDTA tubes. For TCRbeta analysis, collaborators shipped samples as frozen whole blood, isolated PBMCs, or DNA extracted from either of those sample types. CDR1 and CDR2 are drawn from the germline V gene (reference sequence): MNHEY, SMNVEV. V gives up 7 bases and J gives up 4 bases, and the segment between their germline ends measures 14 bases. Taken from cysteine to phenylalanine, the CDR3 has 13 residues. Of the read, only the CDR3 DNA is kept; its 39 bases are in frame from base 1.

Sequenced material: peripheral blood. This TCR was recovered from a woman aged 45-60 years with COVID-19, enrolled during active disease. The rearranged chain carries TRBV27 and TRBJ2-7; D gene: possibly TRBD2, on 6 matching bases. The CDR3 region: CASKLSSEYEQYF. DNA sequence: TGTGCCAGCAAGCTTTCTAGCGAGTACGAGCAGTACTTC.